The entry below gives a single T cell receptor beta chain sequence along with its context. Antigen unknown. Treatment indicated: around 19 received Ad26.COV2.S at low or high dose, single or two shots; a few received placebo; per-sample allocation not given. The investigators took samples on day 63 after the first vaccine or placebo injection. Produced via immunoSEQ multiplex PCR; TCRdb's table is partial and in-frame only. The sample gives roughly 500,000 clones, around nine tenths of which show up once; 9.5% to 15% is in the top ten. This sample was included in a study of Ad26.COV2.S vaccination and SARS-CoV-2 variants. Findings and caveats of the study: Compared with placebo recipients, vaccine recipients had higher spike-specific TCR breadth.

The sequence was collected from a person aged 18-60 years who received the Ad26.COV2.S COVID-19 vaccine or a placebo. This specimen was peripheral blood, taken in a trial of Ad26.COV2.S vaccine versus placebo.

CDR3 protein: CASSRALETGELFF. The CDR3 DNA sequence: TGTGCCAGCAGCAGGGCCCTGGAAACCGGGGAGCTGTTTTTT. The rearrangement joins TRBV7-8 to TRBJ2-2, with D hard to call. This CDR3 contains 14 residues. With 5 bases removed from V and 5 bases from J, the gap between germline ends came to 12 bases. Per the germline V gene, CDR1 is SGHVS and CDR2 is FQNEAQ.